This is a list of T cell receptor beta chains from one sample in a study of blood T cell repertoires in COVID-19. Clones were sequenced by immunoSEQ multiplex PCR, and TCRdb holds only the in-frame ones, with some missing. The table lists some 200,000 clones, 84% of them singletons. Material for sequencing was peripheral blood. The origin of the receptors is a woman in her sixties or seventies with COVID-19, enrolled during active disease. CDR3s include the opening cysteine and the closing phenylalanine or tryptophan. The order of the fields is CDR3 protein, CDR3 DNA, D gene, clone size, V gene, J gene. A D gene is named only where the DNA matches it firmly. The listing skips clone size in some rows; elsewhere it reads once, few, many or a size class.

cdr3_aa: CASSLIPGGEETQYF
cdr3_nt: TGCGCCAGCAGCTTGATTCCGGGGGGGGAGGAGACCCAGTACTTC
d_call: TRBD2
clone_size: .
v_call: TRBV5-1
j_call: TRBJ2-5

cdr3_aa: CASSSGERSYEQYF
cdr3_nt: TGTGCCAGCAGCTCCGGGGAGCGTTCCTACGAGCAGTACTTC
d_call: .
clone_size: .
v_call: TRBV7-2
j_call: TRBJ2-7

cdr3_aa: CATSDLQGNKGYTF
cdr3_nt: TGTGCCACCAGTGATTTGCAGGGGAATAAGGGCTACACCTTC
d_call: .
clone_size: .
v_call: TRBV24-1
j_call: TRBJ1-2

cdr3_aa: CASSQVPGQNEKLFF
cdr3_nt: TGTGCCAGCAGCCAGGTGCCGGGACAGAATGAAAAACTGTTTTTT
d_call: TRBD1
clone_size: .
v_call: TRBV4-2
j_call: TRBJ1-4

cdr3_aa: CASSQYFYGYTF
cdr3_nt: TGTGCCAGCAGCCAATATTTCTATGGCTACACCTTC
d_call: .
clone_size: .
v_call: TRBV14
j_call: TRBJ1-2

cdr3_aa: CASLGSGGSADTGELFF
cdr3_nt: TGCGCCAGCCTTGGGAGTGGTGGTAGCGCAGACACCGGGGAGCTGTTTTTT
d_call: .
clone_size: .
v_call: TRBV10-1
j_call: TRBJ2-2

cdr3_aa: CASSFPASGRIVIGEQFF
cdr3_nt: TGTGCCAGCAGTTTCCCGGCTAGCGGGAGGATTGTAATTGGTGAGCAGTTCTTC
d_call: TRBD2
clone_size: .
v_call: TRBV28
j_call: TRBJ2-1

cdr3_aa: CASSERGKLFF
cdr3_nt: TGTGCCAGCAGTGAAAGAGGGAAACTGTTTTTT
d_call: .
clone_size: .
v_call: TRBV2
j_call: TRBJ1-4

cdr3_aa: CASSLEVGGYTF
cdr3_nt: TGTGCCAGCAGCTTAGAGGTGGGCGGCTACACCTTC
d_call: .
clone_size: .
v_call: TRBV7-2
j_call: TRBJ1-2

cdr3_aa: CASSRGLSWGYTF
cdr3_nt: TGTGCCAGCAGTCGGGGACTTAGTTGGGGCTACACCTTC
d_call: .
clone_size: .
v_call: TRBV28
j_call: TRBJ1-2

cdr3_aa: CASTSGYEDYGYTF
cdr3_nt: TGTGCCAGCACCTCGGGGTACGAGGACTATGGCTACACCTTC
d_call: .
clone_size: .
v_call: TRBV28
j_call: TRBJ1-2

cdr3_aa: CASSQEWGGKGYTF
cdr3_nt: TGCGCCAGCAGCCAAGAATGGGGGGGTAAAGGCTACACCTTC
d_call: .
clone_size: .
v_call: TRBV4-1
j_call: TRBJ1-2

cdr3_aa: CSVEELTSGGTTDTQYF
cdr3_nt: TGCAGCGTTGAAGAGTTGACTAGCGGGGGGACCACAGATACGCAGTATTTT
d_call: TRBD2
clone_size: .
v_call: TRBV29-1
j_call: TRBJ2-3

cdr3_aa: CASSLGTGGYTGELFF
cdr3_nt: TGCGCCAGCAGCTTGGGGACAGGGGGATACACCGGGGAGCTGTTTTTT
d_call: TRBD1
clone_size: .
v_call: TRBV5-1
j_call: TRBJ2-2

cdr3_aa: CASSFLGLALPTLRHEQFF
cdr3_nt: TGTGCCAGCAGTTTTTTGGGACTAGCGCTCCCTACCCTGAGGCATGAGCAGTTCTTC
d_call: TRBD2
clone_size: .
v_call: TRBV28
j_call: TRBJ2-1

cdr3_aa: CSVGQGDYEQYF
cdr3_nt: TGCAGCGTCGGACAGGGAGACTACGAGCAGTACTTC
d_call: TRBD1
clone_size: .
v_call: TRBV29-1
j_call: TRBJ2-7

cdr3_aa: CACHGTSNRNTGELFF
cdr3_nt: TGTGCCTGCCATGGGACATCTAATCGGAACACCGGGGAGCTGTTTTTT
d_call: .
clone_size: .
v_call: TRBV2
j_call: TRBJ2-2

cdr3_aa: CASSLSPNGRGADTQYF
cdr3_nt: TGTGCCAGCAGCTTATCCCCCAACGGGAGAGGGGCAGATACGCAGTATTTT
d_call: .
clone_size: .
v_call: TRBV7-2
j_call: TRBJ2-3

cdr3_aa: CASSFGQGYNEQFF
cdr3_nt: TGCGCCAGCAGCTTCGGACAGGGATACAATGAGCAGTTCTTC
d_call: TRBD1
clone_size: many
v_call: TRBV5-1
j_call: TRBJ2-1

cdr3_aa: CASSLSGGEYNEQFF
cdr3_nt: TGCGCCAGCAGCCTGTCCGGGGGGGAGTACAATGAGCAGTTCTTC
d_call: TRBD2
clone_size: .
v_call: TRBV5-1
j_call: TRBJ2-1

cdr3_aa: CASNRGDTGELFF
cdr3_nt: TGTGCCAGTAACAGGGGTGACACCGGGGAGCTGTTTTTT
d_call: TRBD1
clone_size: .
v_call: TRBV19
j_call: TRBJ2-2

cdr3_aa: CASSVSGYSSSYEQYF
cdr3_nt: TGTGCCAGCAGCGTATCGGGTTATTCAAGCTCCTACGAGCAGTACTTC
d_call: .
clone_size: .
v_call: TRBV9
j_call: TRBJ2-7

cdr3_aa: CAWSDRVNSPLHF
cdr3_nt: TGTGCCTGGAGTGACAGGGTTAATTCACCCCTCCACTTT
d_call: .
clone_size: .
v_call: TRBV30
j_call: TRBJ1-6

cdr3_aa: CSASLGTRNSPLHF
cdr3_nt: TGCAGTGCTAGTTTAGGCACGCGGAATTCACCCCTCCACTTT
d_call: .
clone_size: .
v_call: TRBV20-1
j_call: TRBJ1-6

cdr3_aa: CASSIRGETAYGYTF
cdr3_nt: TGTGCCAGTAGTATTAGAGGAGAGACAGCGTATGGCTACACCTTC
d_call: .
clone_size: .
v_call: TRBV19
j_call: TRBJ1-2

cdr3_aa: CASSLAVRTGGTF
cdr3_nt: TGTGCCAGCAGCCTGGCAGTTCGGACAGGGGGCACCTTC
d_call: TRBD1
clone_size: .
v_call: TRBV28
j_call: TRBJ1-2

cdr3_aa: CASRRLQNTGELFF
cdr3_nt: TGTGCCAGCCGACGACTCCAAAACACCGGGGAGCTGTTTTTT
d_call: .
clone_size: .
v_call: TRBV6-5
j_call: TRBJ2-2

cdr3_aa: CASSLARNSMNTEAFF
cdr3_nt: TGCGCCAGCAGCTTGGCCAGGAACTCCATGAACACTGAAGCTTTCTTT
d_call: .
clone_size: .
v_call: TRBV5-1
j_call: TRBJ1-1

cdr3_aa: CASSIDAGRSGQPQHF
cdr3_nt: TGTGCCAGTAGTATAGATGCCGGCAGGTCCGGTCAGCCCCAGCATTTT
d_call: .
clone_size: .
v_call: TRBV19
j_call: TRBJ1-5

cdr3_aa: CATTDSYNSPLHF
cdr3_nt: TGTGCCACGACAGACAGCTATAATTCACCCCTCCACTTT
d_call: .
clone_size: .
v_call: TRBV6-5
j_call: TRBJ1-6

cdr3_aa: CASSLIWAGGNEQFF
cdr3_nt: TGTGCCAGCAGCTTAATCTGGGCAGGGGGCAATGAGCAGTTCTTC
d_call: TRBD1
clone_size: .
v_call: TRBV7-2
j_call: TRBJ2-1

cdr3_aa: CASSLPSGSRGNNEQFF
cdr3_nt: TGTGCCAGCAGCTTGCCTAGCGGGAGCCGGGGCAACAATGAGCAGTTCTTC
d_call: TRBD2
clone_size: .
v_call: TRBV5-6
j_call: TRBJ2-1

cdr3_aa: CAWTGTGHGYTF
cdr3_nt: TGTGCCTGGACTGGGACAGGTCATGGCTACACCTTC
d_call: TRBD1
clone_size: .
v_call: TRBV30
j_call: TRBJ1-2

cdr3_aa: CASSESPGRSPLHF
cdr3_nt: TGTGCCAGCAGTGAATCTCCTGGCCGTTCACCCCTCCACTTT
d_call: .
clone_size: .
v_call: TRBV2
j_call: TRBJ1-6

cdr3_aa: CASSQARGPGANVLTF
cdr3_nt: TGTGCCAGCAGCCAAGCCAGGGGTCCTGGGGCCAACGTCCTGACTTTC
d_call: .
clone_size: .
v_call: TRBV3-1/TRBV3-2
j_call: TRBJ2-6

cdr3_aa: CASSTPDSQGQFF
cdr3_nt: TGTGCCAGCAGCACTCCGGACTCCCAAGGTCAGTTCTTC
d_call: .
clone_size: .
v_call: TRBV28
j_call: TRBJ2-1

cdr3_aa: CASSPRLAGDTGELFF
cdr3_nt: TGTGCCAGCAGCCCCCGACTAGCGGGGGACACCGGGGAGCTGTTTTTT
d_call: TRBD2
clone_size: .
v_call: TRBV5-4
j_call: TRBJ2-2

cdr3_aa: CASSARLGGGEETQYF
cdr3_nt: TGTGCCAGCTCAGCGCGACTAGGCGGTGGTGAAGAGACCCAGTACTTC
d_call: .
clone_size: .
v_call: TRBV18
j_call: TRBJ2-5

cdr3_aa: CSVATGGNLFEKLFF
cdr3_nt: TGCAGCGTTGCGACAGGGGGCAATCTGTTTGAAAAACTGTTTTTT
d_call: TRBD1
clone_size: .
v_call: TRBV29-1
j_call: TRBJ1-4

cdr3_aa: CASSPFYNSNQPQHF
cdr3_nt: TGTGCCAGCAGTCCCTTTTATAATAGCAATCAGCCCCAGCATTTT
d_call: .
clone_size: .
v_call: TRBV28
j_call: TRBJ1-5

cdr3_aa: CAISESTGGTNEKLFF
cdr3_nt: TGTGCCATCAGTGAGTCGACGGGGGGAACTAATGAAAAACTGTTTTTT
d_call: .
clone_size: .
v_call: TRBV10-3
j_call: TRBJ1-4

cdr3_aa: CASSLQGGLTEAFF
cdr3_nt: TGTGCCAGCAGTTTACAAGGTGGACTGACTGAAGCTTTCTTT
d_call: .
clone_size: .
v_call: TRBV28
j_call: TRBJ1-1

cdr3_aa: CASSRTGGAVISGTEAFF
cdr3_nt: TGTGCCAGCAGTCGGACAGGGGGCGCGGTTATTTCTGGCACTGAAGCTTTCTTT
d_call: TRBD1
clone_size: .
v_call: TRBV6-6
j_call: TRBJ1-1

cdr3_aa: CASSDFTSGAGTGELFF
cdr3_nt: TGCGCCAGCAGCGATTTCACTAGCGGGGCGGGCACCGGGGAGCTGTTTTTT
d_call: TRBD2
clone_size: once
v_call: TRBV4-1
j_call: TRBJ2-2

cdr3_aa: CASSFSRENEQFF
cdr3_nt: TGTGCCAGCAGCTTCTCAAGAGAAAATGAGCAGTTCTTC
d_call: .
clone_size: .
v_call: TRBV7-2
j_call: TRBJ2-1

cdr3_aa: CASSLIGNTGELFF
cdr3_nt: TGTGCCAGCAGTTTAATCGGGAACACCGGGGAGCTGTTTTTT
d_call: .
clone_size: .
v_call: TRBV28
j_call: TRBJ2-2